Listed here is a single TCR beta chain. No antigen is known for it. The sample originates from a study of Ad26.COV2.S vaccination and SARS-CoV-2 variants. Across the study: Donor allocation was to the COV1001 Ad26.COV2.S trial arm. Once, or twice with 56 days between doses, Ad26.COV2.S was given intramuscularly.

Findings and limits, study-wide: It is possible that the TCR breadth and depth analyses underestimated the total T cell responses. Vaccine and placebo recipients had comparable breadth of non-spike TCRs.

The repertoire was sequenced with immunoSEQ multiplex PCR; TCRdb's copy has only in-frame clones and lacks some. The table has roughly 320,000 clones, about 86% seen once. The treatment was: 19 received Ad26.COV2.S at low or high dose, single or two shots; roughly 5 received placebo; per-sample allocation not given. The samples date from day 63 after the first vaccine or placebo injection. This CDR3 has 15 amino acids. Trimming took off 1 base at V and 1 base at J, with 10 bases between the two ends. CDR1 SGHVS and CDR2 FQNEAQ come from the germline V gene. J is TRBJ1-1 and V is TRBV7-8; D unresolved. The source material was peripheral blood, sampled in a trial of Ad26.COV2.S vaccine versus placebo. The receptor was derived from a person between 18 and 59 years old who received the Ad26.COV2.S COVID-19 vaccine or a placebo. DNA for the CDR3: TGTGCCAGCAGCTTAGTTTCCGGCAGGAACACTGAAGCTTTCTTT. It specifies CASSLVSGRNTEAFF. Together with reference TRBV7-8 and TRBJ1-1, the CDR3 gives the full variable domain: GAGVSQSPRYKVAKRGQDVALRCDPISGHVSLFWYQQALGQGPEFLTYFQNEAQLDKSGLPSDRFFAERPEGSVSTLKIQRTQQEDSAVYLCASSLVSGRNTEAFFGQGTRLTVV.